These 28 T cell receptor beta chains originate from one sample sequenced in a study of identical twins. From the 5' RACE reads, TCRdb called clonotypes with MiXCR, one entry per CDR3 protein. This repertoire shows approximately 240,000 distinct CDR3 sequences, 11% to 15% found once; its top ten account for about 9%. Specimen: memory (CD45RO+) T cells sorted from blood. These TCRs come from a woman under 30 in good health.

J is TRBJ1-1 and V is TRBV7-8; D unresolved. Deletions cut 5 bases from V and 10 bases from J, with 20 bases between. CDR3 length: 14 amino acids. Germline V gives CDR1 SGHVS, CDR2 FQNEAQ. CDR3 protein: CASSGVSGSGGAFF. As DNA, the CDR3 is TGTGCCAGCAGCGGTGTCTCGGGGTCAGGTGGAGCTTTCTTT.

This clonotype has only a few counts. The chain has TRBV18 and TRBJ2-5, with D perhaps TRBD1 (6 bases). V was shortened by 3 bases and J by 5 bases, with 19 bases between the two germline ends. CDR1 KGHSH and CDR2 LQKENI come from the germline V gene. CDR3 length equals 16 residues. CDR3 in amino acids: CASSPRGGAAGETQYF. The CDR3 coding sequence is TGTGCCAGCTCACCCAGGGGTGGAGCGGCTGGGGAGACCCAGTACTTC.

There are a few counts of this clonotype. The chain has TRBV5-1 and TRBJ2-7; TRBD1 matches at 8 bases. CDR1 and CDR2 from the germline V gene are SGHRS and YFSETQ. This CDR3 spans 14 amino acids. The junction had 9 bases not matched to a gene; V was cut back by 4 bases and J by 6 bases. The CDR3 here is CASSHDRGLSEQYF. DNA for the CDR3: TGCGCCAGCAGCCATGACAGGGGTCTGTCCGAGCAGTACTTC. The variable domain in full, with the rest retrieved from reference TRBV5-1 and TRBJ2-7, is KAGVTQTPRYLIKTRGQQVTLSCSPISGHRSVSWYQQTPGQGLQFLFEYFSETQRNKGNFPGRFSGRQFSNSRSEMNVSTLELGDSALYLCASSHDRGLSEQYFGPGTRLTVT.

The rearrangement uses TRBV9 and TRBJ2-3; a weak D match, TRBD2 (6 bases). Between the trimmed V and J ends, which lost 2 bases and 1 base, there was a span of 14 bases. This CDR3 spans 16 amino acids. Per germline, CDR1 SGDLS and CDR2 YYNGEE. Here the CDR3 reads CASSVSPWGGTDTQYF. The CDR3 nucleotides read TGTGCCAGCAGCGTCTCTCCTTGGGGGGGCACAGATACGCAGTATTTT.

The sample holds a few counts of this clonotype. The chain links TRBV20-1 to TRBJ2-5; 8 nucleotides align to TRBD2. The CDR3 spans 14 residues. The germline CDR1 and CDR2 sequences are DFQATT and SNEGSKA (reference sequence). The ends lost 3 bases at V and 4 bases at J; junction bases unmatched: 7. The CDR3 sequence is CSASPAGARETQYF. As DNA, the CDR3 is TGCAGTGCTAGCCCAGCGGGGGCACGAGAGACCCAGTACTTC.

This clonotype showed up many times. This sequence joins TRBV6-2 or TRBV6-3 and TRBJ1-5, with TRBD1 as a possible D gene (5 bases). The CDR3 totals 13 residues. CDR1 MNHEY and CDR2 SVGEGT come from the germline V gene. With 6 bases removed from V and 0 bases from J, the gap between germline ends came to 6 bases. The CDR3 here is CASRGDSNQPQHF. As DNA, the CDR3 is TGTGCCAGCAGGGGGGATAGCAATCAGCCCCAGCATTTT.

DNA of the CDR3: TGTGCCAGCAGCTCAACGATCAGGGCGTACGAGCAGTACTTC. As protein: CASSSTIRAYEQYF. The chain links TRBV7-9 to TRBJ2-7, with D possibly being TRBD1 (5 bases). Trimming removed 4 bases at V and 4 bases at J, with 14 bases between. CDR1 is SEHNR, CDR2 FQNEAQ, per germline (reference sequence). The CDR3 runs to 14 residues.

V usage is TRBV4-3 and J usage is TRBJ2-2; D is uncertain. The CDR3 runs 14 residues. V lost 0 bases, J lost 7 bases, and 9 bases lay in between. Germline V gives CDR1 LGHNA, CDR2 YSLEER. For the CDR3, the DNA is TGCGCCAGCAGCCAAGACACCTGGGGCGGGGAGCTGTTTTTT. Protein: CASSQDTWGGELFF.

This clonotype was seen a handful of times. The chain couples TRBV11-2 to TRBJ2-7; D unclear. The CDR3 covers 13 residues. CDR1 is SGHAT and CDR2 is FQNNGV in the germline V gene. Trimming left V 3 bases short and J 3 bases short, with 9 bases between. The CDR3 nucleotides are TGTGCCAGCAGCTTTGAGCGAGGCTACGAGCAGTACTTC. It is translated as CASSFERGYEQYF. The full variable domain, with the rest looked up from reference TRBV11-2 and TRBJ2-7, is EAGVAQSPRYKIIEKRQSVAFWCNPISGHATLYWYQQILGQGPKLLIQFQNNGVVDDSQLPKDRFSAERLKGVDSTLKIQPAKLEDSAVYLCASSFERGYEQYFGPGTRLTVT.

The CDR3: CAITAKTGDYGYTF. The CDR3 DNA sequence: TGTGCCATCACAGCAAAGACAGGGGACTATGGCTACACCTTC. The chain joins TRBV10-3 to TRBJ1-2; 8 bases line up with TRBD1. In germline, CDR1 is ENHRY, CDR2 SYGVKD. V lost 7 bases, J lost 3 bases, and 7 bases stayed unmatched. The CDR3 covers 14 residues.

CDR3 protein: CASSEGGPQETQYF. CDR3 DNA sequence: TGTGCCAGCAGTGAAGGGGGGCCACAAGAGACCCAGTACTTC. The chain recombines TRBV6-1 with TRBJ2-5, with D maybe TRBD1 (6 bases). In germline, CDR1 is MNHNS, CDR2 SASEGT. The V gene lost 1 base and the J gene lost 2 bases, with 8 bases spanning the gap. CDR3 size: 14 residues.

Only a few counts were recorded for this clonotype. V is TRBV5-1 and J is TRBJ1-1; D remains unclear. V was trimmed by 3 bases and J by 5 bases, leaving 17 bases between them. This CDR3 is 15 amino acids long. Germline V CDR1 and CDR2: SGHRS, YFSETQ. CDR3: CASSSLTTGGTEAFF. CDR3 in DNA: TGCGCCAGCAGCTCGCTAACTACCGGAGGGACTGAAGCTTTCTTT.

This clonotype was observed a handful of times. V gene TRBV29-1 combines with J gene TRBJ1-1; no clear D. Per the germline V gene, CDR1 is SQVTM and CDR2 is ANQGSEA. Trimming took 4 bases from V and 4 from J, leaving 4 bases between them. The CDR3 is made up of 10 amino acids. The CDR3 protein is CSVGGTEAFF. CDR3 bases: TGCAGCGTTGGGGGCACTGAAGCTTTCTTT.

This clonotype came up many times. V gene TRBV5-1 combines with J gene TRBJ1-1; D might be TRBD1 (5 bases). Germline V gene data show CDR1 as SGHRS and CDR2 as YFSETQ. CDR3 length: 14 amino acids. V was clipped by 4 bases and J by 0 bases, with 10 bases between them. The CDR3, as DNA: TGCGCCAGCAGCGTGGGGGGGATGAACACTGAAGCTTTCTTT. Its translation: CASSVGGMNTEAFF. Variable domain in full (rest from reference TRBV5-1 and TRBJ1-1): KAGVTQTPRYLIKTRGQQVTLSCSPISGHRSVSWYQQTPGQGLQFLFEYFSETQRNKGNFPGRFSGRQFSNSRSEMNVSTLELGDSALYLCASSVGGMNTEAFFGQGTRLTVV.

This clonotype was recorded a few times. The CDR3 nucleotides read TGTGCCAGCACCCATTCCTACAATGAGCAGTTCTTC. It encodes CASTHSYNEQFF. The chain carries TRBV6-1 and TRBJ2-1; D call uncertain. Trimming left V 7 bases short and J 1 base short, with 5 bases between. Looked up from germline, CDR1 is MNHNS and CDR2 is SASEGT. CDR3 length equals 12 residues.

This clonotype was seen only a few times. The chain links TRBV20-1 to TRBJ2-1; TRBD2 matches 9 bases. The J segment lost 3 bases and the V segment lost 6 bases, leaving 9 bases of the junction unmatched. The length of the CDR3 is 15 residues. Germline V gives CDR1 DFQATT, CDR2 SNEGSKA (reference sequence). The CDR3 protein is CSARLGSGSYNEQFF. The CDR3 region has the DNA TGCAGTGCCAGGTTGGGTAGCGGGAGCTACAATGAGCAGTTCTTC.

The chain is built from TRBV12-3 or TRBV12-4 and TRBJ1-1, with 7 bases lining up with TRBD1. Trimming took 6 bases from V and 6 from J; bases not matched to a gene: 4. The CDR3 covers 12 residues. In nucleotides, the CDR3 is TGTGCCAGCAGGCGCAGGGGGGCTGAAGCTTTCTTT. As protein: CASRRRGAEAFF.

At least ten counts were recorded for this clonotype. The chain combines TRBV29-1 with TRBJ2-7; 14 bases match TRBD2. The CDR3 has 14 amino acids. The trim removed 6 bases at V and 3 bases at J, leaving 4 bases unmatched. Germline CDR1 and CDR2: SQVTM and ANQGSEA. In DNA, the CDR3 is TGCAGCGTCGGGACTAGCGGGAGTCACTACGAGCAGTACTTC. Translating it yields CSVGTSGSHYEQYF.

The rearrangement joins TRBV7-2 to TRBJ2-1; D is unclear. V was trimmed by 2 bases and J by 8 bases, leaving 4 bases between them. Germline V gives CDR1 SGHTA, CDR2 FQGNSA. This CDR3 is 11 amino acids long. The DNA of the CDR3 is TGTGCCAGCAGCTTATACGATGAGCAGTTCTTC. Translating gives CASSLYDEQFF.

The V gene is TRBV20-1, the J gene TRBJ1-6; D remains ambiguous. The germline V gene encodes CDR1 DFQATT and CDR2 SNEGSKA (reference sequence). This CDR3 has 13 amino acids. Trimming took 1 base from V and 5 from J, leaving 6 bases between them. The CDR3 loop reads CSARGPNNSPLHF. DNA of the CDR3: TGCAGTGCTAGAGGCCCAAATAATTCACCCCTCCACTTT.

This clonotype was detected a few times. The J gene is TRBJ2-3, the V gene TRBV5-1; D call uncertain. V lost 0 bases, J lost 8 bases, and 10 bases lay in between. CDR1 is SGHRS and CDR2 is YFSETQ in the germline V gene. The CDR3 runs to 13 residues. CDR3 residues: CASSLVERGTQYF. CDR3 in DNA: TGCGCCAGCAGCTTGGTGGAGCGCGGTACGCAGTATTTT.

The chain's CDR3 is CASSSRGGAEEQYF. The DNA for the CDR3 is TGCGCCAGCAGCTCTCGGGGAGGGGCTGAGGAGCAGTACTTC. The rearrangement links TRBV5-1 to TRBJ2-7; 7 nucleotides match TRBD2. The CDR3 covers 14 residues. J gave up 7 bases and V 3 bases, and 10 bases lay outside the gene matches. Germline V gene lookup returns CDR1 SGHRS and CDR2 YFSETQ. The entire variable domain, with the rest obtained from reference TRBV5-1 and TRBJ2-7, is as follows: KAGVTQTPRYLIKTRGQQVTLSCSPISGHRSVSWYQQTPGQGLQFLFEYFSETQRNKGNFPGRFSGRQFSNSRSEMNVSTLELGDSALYLCASSSRGGAEEQYFGPGTRLTVT.

This clonotype was found many times. The V gene is TRBV7-9, the J gene TRBJ1-2, with 7 bases that match TRBD1. The junction had 7 bases not matched to a gene; V was cut back by 5 bases and J by 4 bases. From germline, CDR1 is SEHNR and CDR2 FQNEAQ (reference sequence). There are 14 residues in the CDR3. For the CDR3, the DNA is TGTGCCAGCAGCGAAGCCGGGGACAGCTATGGCTACACCTTC. It is translated as CASSEAGDSYGYTF.

In this sample, this clonotype turned up a few times. This chain uses TRBV11-2 with TRBJ2-1; 15 nucleotides match TRBD2. In germline, CDR1 is SGHAT, CDR2 FQNNGV. This CDR3 spans 15 amino acids. J gave up 13 bases and V 5 bases, and 9 bases lay outside the gene matches. The CDR3 is CASSETGTSGRIQFF. For the CDR3, the DNA is TGTGCCAGCAGCGAAACCGGGACTAGCGGGAGGATTCAGTTCTTC.

This clonotype has a handful of counts. This rearrangement joins TRBV20-1 to TRBJ2-1, with D tentatively TRBD2 (6 bases). V lost 2 bases and J 0 bases, leaving 17 bases between the germline ends. The CDR3 sequence is 17 residues long. Germline assignment: CDR1 DFQATT and CDR2 SNEGSKA (reference sequence). The CDR3 sequence: CSARRLNRGSSYNEQFF. Written as DNA, the CDR3 is TGCAGTGCTAGACGTCTAAACCGGGGGAGCTCCTACAATGAGCAGTTCTTC.

This rearrangement joins TRBV30 to TRBJ2-1; possibly TRBD2 for D (5 bases). CDR1 and CDR2 from the germline V gene are GTSNPN and SVGIG (reference sequence). V gave up 4 bases and J gave up 5 bases, with 9 bases separating them. The CDR3 loop spans 12 amino acids. DNA of the CDR3: TGTGCCTGGACTAGCCAGAACAATGAGCAGTTCTTC. It encodes CAWTSQNNEQFF.

This chain uses TRBV27 with TRBJ2-7; 8 positions match TRBD1. The germline V gene encodes CDR1 MNHEY and CDR2 SMNVEV (reference sequence). The CDR3 has 15 amino acids. Trimming at V came to 5 bases and at J to 0 bases, leaving 6 bases not matched to a gene. CDR3 in amino acids: CASSRDRRHSYEQYF. In DNA, the CDR3 is TGTGCCAGCAGTCGGGACAGGAGACACTCCTACGAGCAGTACTTC.

V usage is TRBV9 and J usage is TRBJ1-1; 7 nucleotides match TRBD1. V lost 0 bases, J lost 8 bases, and 7 bases stayed unmatched. The CDR3 covers 14 residues. Germline V CDR1 and CDR2: SGDLS, YYNGEE. In nucleotides, the CDR3 is TGTGCCAGCAGCGTAGCTGAGGGGGCAGCCGAAGCTTTCTTT. This codes for CASSVAEGAAEAFF.